What follows describes a single TCR beta chain. Its antigen is not known. This sample was included in a study of beta chain features in type 1 diabetes. Points from the study as a whole: All four CD4+ subsets of Type 1 diabetes patients contained TCRB CDR3s that were moderately but significantly shorter.

Sampling consisted of one heparinised blood draw per donor, averaging approximately 120 mL. Every isolated RNA sample was fully reverse transcribed, so sequencing captured expressed TCRB transcripts. The repertoire was sequenced with immunoSEQ multiplex PCR; TCRdb's copy has only in-frame clones and lacks some. The sample carries around 150,000 clones, roughly 60% recorded once. The V gene's germline CDR1 is LGHNA and CDR2 YSLEER. The CDR3 totals 18 residues. Trimming removed 4 bases at V and 0 bases at J, with 16 bases between. Sequencing used naive CD4+ T cells from blood. This rearrangement joins TRBV4-3 to TRBJ1-6; weak D call: TRBD1 (6 bases). The receptor comes from a man younger than 40 with type 1 diabetes. The CDR3 loop reads CASSRRGTASSYNSPLHF. CDR3 sequence (DNA): TGCGCCAGCAGCCGAAGGGGGACCGCGAGCTCCTATAATTCACCCCTCCACTTT.